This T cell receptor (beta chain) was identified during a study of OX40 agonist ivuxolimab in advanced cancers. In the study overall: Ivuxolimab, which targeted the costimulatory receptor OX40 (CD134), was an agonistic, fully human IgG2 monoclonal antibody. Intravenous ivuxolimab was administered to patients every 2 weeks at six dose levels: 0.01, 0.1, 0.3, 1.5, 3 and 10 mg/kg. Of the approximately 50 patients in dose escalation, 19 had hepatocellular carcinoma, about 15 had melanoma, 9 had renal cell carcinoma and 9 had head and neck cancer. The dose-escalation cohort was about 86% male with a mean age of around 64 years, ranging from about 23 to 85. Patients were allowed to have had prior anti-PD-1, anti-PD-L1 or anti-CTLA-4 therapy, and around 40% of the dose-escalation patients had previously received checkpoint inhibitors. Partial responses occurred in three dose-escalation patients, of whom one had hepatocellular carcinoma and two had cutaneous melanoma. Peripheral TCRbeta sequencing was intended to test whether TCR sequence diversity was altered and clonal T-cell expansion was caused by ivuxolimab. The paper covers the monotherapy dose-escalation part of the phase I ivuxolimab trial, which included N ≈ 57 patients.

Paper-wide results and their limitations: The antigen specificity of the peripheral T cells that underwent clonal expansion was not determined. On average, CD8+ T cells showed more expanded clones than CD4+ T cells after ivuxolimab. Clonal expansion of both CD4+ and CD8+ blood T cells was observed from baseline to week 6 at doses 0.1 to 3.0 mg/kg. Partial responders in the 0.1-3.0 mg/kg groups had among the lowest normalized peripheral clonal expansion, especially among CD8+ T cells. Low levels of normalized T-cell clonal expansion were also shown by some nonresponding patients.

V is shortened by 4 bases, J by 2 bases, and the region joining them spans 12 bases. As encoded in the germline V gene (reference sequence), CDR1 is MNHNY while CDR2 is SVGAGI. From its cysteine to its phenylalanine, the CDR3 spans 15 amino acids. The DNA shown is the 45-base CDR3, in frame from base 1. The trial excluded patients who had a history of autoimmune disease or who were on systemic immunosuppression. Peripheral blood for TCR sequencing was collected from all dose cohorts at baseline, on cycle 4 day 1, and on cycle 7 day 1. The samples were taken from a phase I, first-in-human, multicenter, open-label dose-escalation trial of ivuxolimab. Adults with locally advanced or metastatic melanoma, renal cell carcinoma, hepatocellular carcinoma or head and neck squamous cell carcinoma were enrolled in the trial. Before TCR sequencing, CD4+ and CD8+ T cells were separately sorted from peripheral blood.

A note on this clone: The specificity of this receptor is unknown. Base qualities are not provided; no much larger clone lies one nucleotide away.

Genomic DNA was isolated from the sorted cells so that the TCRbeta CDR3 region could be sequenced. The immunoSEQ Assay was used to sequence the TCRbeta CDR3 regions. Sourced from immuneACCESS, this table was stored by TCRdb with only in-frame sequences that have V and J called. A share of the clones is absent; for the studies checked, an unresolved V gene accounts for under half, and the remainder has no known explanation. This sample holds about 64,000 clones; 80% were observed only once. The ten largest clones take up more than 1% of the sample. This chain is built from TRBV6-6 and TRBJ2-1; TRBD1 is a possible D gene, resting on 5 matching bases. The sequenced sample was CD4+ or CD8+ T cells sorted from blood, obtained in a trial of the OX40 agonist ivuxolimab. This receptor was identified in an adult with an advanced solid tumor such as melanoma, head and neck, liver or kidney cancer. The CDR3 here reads CASSSGPITYNEQFF. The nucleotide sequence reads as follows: TGTGCCAGCAGTTCAGGGCCAATCACCTACAATGAGCAGTTCTTC.